The 17 T cell receptor beta chains below all came from one sample that was sequenced in a study of T cells after yellow fever vaccination. In TCRdb, the 5' RACE reads were re-called with MiXCR into one record per CDR3 protein. The sample gives about 350,000 distinct CDR3 sequences, around 12% of which show up once; approximately 3.4% is in the top ten. The sample was CD4+ T cells sorted from PBMCs, taken 15 days after the yellow fever booster vaccination. The origin of the receptors is a man younger than 35 who received the YFV17D yellow fever vaccine.

This clonotype turned up a few times. The chain uses TRBV27 and TRBJ2-4; the D gene could be TRBD1 or TRBD2 (5 bases each). V was clipped by 5 bases and J by 2 bases, with 10 bases between them. The germline V gene has CDR1 MNHEY and CDR2 SMNVEV (reference sequence). CDR3 length: 14 amino acids. CDR3 coding DNA: TGTGCCAGCAGTACTGGGGGATCCAAAAACATTCAGTACTTC. Residues: CASSTGGSKNIQYF.

This clonotype appeared many times. This rearrangement joins TRBV7-2 to TRBJ1-5; 9 nucleotides line up with TRBD1. V gave up 1 base and J gave up 7 bases; unmatched junction bases: 2. Germline loops: CDR1 SGHTA, CDR2 FQGNSA. CDR3 size: 14 residues. The CDR3 coding sequence is TGTGCCAGCAGCTTAGGACAGGGGGAACAGCCCCAGCATTTT. It encodes CASSLGQGEQPQHF.

V usage is TRBV3-1 and J usage is TRBJ2-7, with 7 bases lining up with TRBD1. The ends lost 3 bases at V and 9 bases at J; junction bases unmatched: 17. CDR3 size: 16 residues. Germline CDR1 reads LGHDT; CDR2 reads YNNKEL (reference sequence). CDR3 coding DNA: TGTGCCAGCAGCCATAGACAGGGCGGGTTTACGAGTCGGCAGTACTTC. It yields the protein CASSHRQGGFTSRQYF.

There are a few counts of this clonotype. CDR3 DNA: TGCGCCAGCAGCTTGTCGATGACCTCTGGAAACACCATATATTTT. It specifies CASSLSMTSGNTIYF. The rearrangement links TRBV5-1 to TRBJ1-3; unclear D gene. The CDR3 runs 15 residues. Germline loops: CDR1 SGHRS, CDR2 YFSETQ. The V gene lost 1 base and the J gene lost 0 bases, with 8 bases spanning the gap.

The V and J genes are TRBV7-9 and TRBJ1-1; TRBD1 agrees at 7 bases. J gave up 0 bases and V 6 bases, and 13 bases lay outside the gene matches. This CDR3 is built from 17 residues. The germline V gene encodes CDR1 SEHNR and CDR2 FQNEAQ (reference sequence). This CDR3 is CASRRMDRIRLNTEAFF. The CDR3 DNA reads as TGTGCCAGCAGACGAATGGACAGGATCCGTTTGAACACTGAAGCTTTCTTT.

This chain uses TRBV3-1 with TRBJ2-5; 15 nucleotides align to TRBD2. The V gene's germline CDR1 is LGHDT and CDR2 YNNKEL (reference sequence). The CDR3 totals 17 residues. Trimming removed 4 bases from V and 5 bases from J; junction bases left unmatched: 8. CDR3 DNA sequence: TGTGCCAGCAGCCGTGGACTAGCGGGGGGGCCGGGGGAGACCCAGTACTTC. This codes for CASSRGLAGGPGETQYF.

This clonotype has just a few counts. The rearrangement links TRBV7-9 to TRBJ2-3; D is perhaps TRBD1 or TRBD2 (6 bases each). The V and J ends lost 11 bases and 4 bases respectively, with 16 bases between them. The CDR3 has 13 residues. Germline CDR1 reads SEHNR; CDR2 reads FQNEAQ (reference sequence). The CDR3 DNA is TGTGCCCATTCCGGGGGCTGGGCAGATACGCAGTATTTT. Translating gives CAHSGGWADTQYF. Full variable domain (rest looked up from reference TRBV7-9 and TRBJ2-3): DTGVSQNPRHKITKRGQNVTFRCDPISEHNRLYWYRQTLGQGPEFLTYFQNEAQLEKSRLLSDRFSAERPKGSFSTLEIQRTEQGDSAMYLCAHSGGWADTQYFGPGTRLTVL.

The rearrangement joins TRBV11-1 to TRBJ2-4, with TRBD1 matching over 9 bases. CDR1 SGHAT and CDR2 FQDESV come from the germline V gene (reference sequence). The CDR3 totals 14 residues. J gave up 5 bases and V 3 bases, and 2 bases lay outside the gene matches. CDR3 DNA sequence: TGTGCCAGCAGCTTTCGACAGGGGGAAAACATTCAGTACTTC. Amino acid sequence: CASSFRQGENIQYF.

This chain joins TRBV21-1 and TRBJ1-5. TRBV21-1 counts as a pseudogene. This CDR3 is 14 amino acids long. The CDR3 sequence: CASSPSVSNQPQHF. In DNA form, the CDR3 reads TGTGCCAGCAGCCCCTCAGTTAGCAATCAGCCCCAGCATTTT.

This clonotype showed up just a few times. The chain uses TRBV7-9 and TRBJ1-5; D unclear. Germline CDR1 reads SEHNR; CDR2 reads FQNEAQ (reference sequence). With 3 bases removed from V and 8 bases from J, the gap between germline ends came to 11 bases. The CDR3 extends over 13 amino acids. CDR3 amino acids: CASSFDSREPQHF. The CDR3 DNA follows: TGTGCCAGCAGCTTTGACTCTCGGGAGCCCCAGCATTTT. The whole variable domain, filled in from reference TRBV7-9 and TRBJ1-5, reads DTGVSQNPRHKITKRGQNVTFRCDPISEHNRLYWYRQTLGQGPEFLTYFQNEAQLEKSRLLSDRFSAERPKGSFSTLEIQRTEQGDSAMYLCASSFDSREPQHFGDGTRLSIL.

The chain couples TRBV5-1 to TRBJ2-1, with D hard to call. V lost 0 bases to trimming and J lost 0 bases, with 10 bases between them. Germline-derived CDR1 and CDR2 are SGHRS and YFSETQ. CDR3 length: 16 residues. The CDR3 DNA reads as TGCGCCAGCAGCTTGGGCGGCTTTAGCTCCTACAATGAGCAGTTCTTC. Encoded protein: CASSLGGFSSYNEQFF.

This clonotype was seen a few times. The chain couples TRBV7-2 to TRBJ2-3, with D perhaps matching TRBD2 (6 bases). The CDR3 has 14 amino acids. Per the germline V gene, CDR1 is SGHTA and CDR2 is FQGNSA. V gave up 6 bases and J gave up 6 bases, with 16 bases separating them. The CDR3 reads CASRDGAGGDTQYF. CDR3 DNA: TGTGCCAGCAGAGACGGGGCCGGAGGGGATACGCAGTATTTT. Full variable domain (rest looked up from reference TRBV7-2 and TRBJ2-3): GAGVSQSPSNKVTEKGKDVELRCDPISGHTALYWYRQSLGQGLEFLIYFQGNSAPDKSGLPSDRFSAERTGGSVSTLTIQRTQQEDSAVYLCASRDGAGGDTQYFGPGTRLTVL.

This clonotype was seen more than once but under ten times. The chain links TRBV6-5 to TRBJ1-3, with D possibly being TRBD1 (6 bases). Germline V gives CDR1 MNHEY, CDR2 SVGAGI. The CDR3 is 13 amino acids. The V and J ends lost 6 bases and 0 bases respectively, with 6 bases between them. CDR3 sequence (DNA): TGTGCCAGCAGGACAGGCTCTGGAAACACCATATATTTT. This codes for CASRTGSGNTIYF.

This clonotype was found once. The CDR3 is CASRSGQGDTIYF. CDR3 sequence (DNA): TGTGCCAGCAGGTCGGGACAGGGAGACACCATATATTTT. The rearrangement uses TRBV28 and TRBJ1-3, with 9 bases identical to TRBD1. From germline, CDR1 is MDHEN and CDR2 SYDVKM. Trimming at V came to 6 bases and at J to 8 bases, leaving 5 bases not matched to a gene. The CDR3 has 13 amino acids.

This clonotype has ten or more counts. The gene calls are TRBV29-1 and TRBJ1-1; possibly TRBD1 for D (5 bases). The germline gives CDR1 SQVTM, CDR2 ANQGSEA. The CDR3 covers 13 residues. V shed 2 bases and J shed 2 bases, with 9 bases lying between them. The CDR3 DNA reads as TGCAGCGTTGAAAGGGACGGCAACACTGAAGCTTTCTTT. Encoded protein: CSVERDGNTEAFF.

The chain has TRBV5-1 and TRBJ2-3; 14 bases are a match to TRBD2. Germline assignment: CDR1 SGHRS and CDR2 YFSETQ. Trimming at V came to 6 bases and at J to 2 bases, leaving 17 bases not matched to a gene. The length of the CDR3 is 20 residues. Here the CDR3 reads CASTASDPRLAGGLTDTQYF. In nucleotides, the CDR3 is TGCGCCAGCACCGCCTCTGATCCTCGACTAGCGGGGGGGCTCACAGATACGCAGTATTTT. The complete variable domain, with remaining parts taken from reference TRBV5-1 and TRBJ2-3, reads KAGVTQTPRYLIKTRGQQVTLSCSPISGHRSVSWYQQTPGQGLQFLFEYFSETQRNKGNFPGRFSGRQFSNSRSEMNVSTLELGDSALYLCASTASDPRLAGGLTDTQYFGPGTRLTVL.

V gene TRBV5-1 combines with J gene TRBJ2-2, with D perhaps given as TRBD1 or TRBD2 (5 bases each). Germline assignment: CDR1 SGHRS and CDR2 YFSETQ. CDR3 length: 14 residues. The V gene lost 2 bases and the J gene lost 3 bases, with 8 bases spanning the gap. DNA of the CDR3: TGCGCCAGCAGCTTCGAGGGGCACACCGGGGAGCTGTTTTTT. Encoded protein: CASSFEGHTGELFF. Drawing the rest from reference TRBV5-1 and TRBJ2-2, the complete variable domain is KAGVTQTPRYLIKTRGQQVTLSCSPISGHRSVSWYQQTPGQGLQFLFEYFSETQRNKGNFPGRFSGRQFSNSRSEMNVSTLELGDSALYLCASSFEGHTGELFFGEGSRLTVL.